One sample yielded the 2 T cell receptor beta chains listed below, sequenced in a study of blood T cell repertoires in COVID-19. Profiling relied on immunoSEQ multiplex PCR, and the TCRdb table lists in-frame clones only, not all of them. Of about 62,000 clones in the sample, 75% to 90% were seen once. Sequencing was carried out using peripheral blood. The source of these receptors is a woman aged 55 to 70 with COVID-19, enrolled during active disease.

This clone appeared once. V and J are TRBV11-2 and TRBJ2-3, with a possible D match to TRBD1 (5 bases). Trimming stripped 4 bases from V and 4 bases from J, with 12 bases between. Looked up from germline, CDR1 is SGHAT and CDR2 is FQNNGV. There are 14 residues in the CDR3. The CDR3 nucleotides read TGTGCCAGCAGCTGGGGCCACCCTCCAGATACGCAGTATTTT. Translation gives CASSWGHPPDTQYF. The variable domain in full, with the rest retrieved from reference TRBV11-2 and TRBJ2-3, is EAGVAQSPRYKIIEKRQSVAFWCNPISGHATLYWYQQILGQGPKLLIQFQNNGVVDDSQLPKDRFSAERLKGVDSTLKIQPAKLEDSAVYLCASSWGHPPDTQYFGPGTRLTVL.

The rearrangement uses TRBV28 and TRBJ1-2; TRBD1 is a possible D gene (5 bases). The CDR3 has 13 amino acids. CDR1 MDHEN and CDR2 SYDVKM come from the germline V gene. The V gene lost 7 bases and the J gene lost 4 bases, with 13 bases spanning the gap. The CDR3 nucleotides are TGTGCCAGCACCAGGTTCGGGGGCTATGGCTACACCTTC. Translation: CASTRFGGYGYTF.